Presented here are 10 T cell receptor beta chains from one specimen sequenced in a study of blood T cells in healthy people across ages. Next came a second PCR, run for about 6 to 12 cycles, which used a sample-barcoded 5' primer along with a J-beta primer mix. TCRdb passed the 5' RACE reads through MiXCR, listing each CDR3 protein once. The data show about 1.1 million distinct CDR3 sequences, under 40% seen once. Sequencing used blood. These receptors all come from a man aged 18 to 35 in good health.

The sample holds a few counts of this clonotype. This chain joins TRBV5-5 and TRBJ1-5; TRBD1 might be the D (6 bases). Trimming took 7 bases from V and 5 from J, leaving 16 bases between them. Germline V gives CDR1 SGHKS, CDR2 YYEKEE (reference sequence). This CDR3 comprises 14 residues. In nucleotides, the CDR3 is TGTGCCAGCGGATCCGGGACAACTTATCAGCCCCAGCATTTT. It codes for CASGSGTTYQPQHF.

The CDR3 is CASSNEGFGYTF. Written as DNA, the CDR3 is TGTGCCAGCAGTAACGAGGGGTTCGGCTACACCTTC. The chain couples TRBV6-5 to TRBJ1-2; a possible D gene is TRBD1 (5 bases). V was pared by 5 bases and J by 8 bases, with 12 bases between. The CDR3 has 12 residues. The germline CDR1 and CDR2 sequences are MNHEY and SVGAGI.

To note about this clonotype: This may be a read error, as it is one base from a much larger clone. J is TRBJ2-1 and V is TRBV29-1; possibly TRBD1 or TRBD2 for D (5 bases each). This CDR3 is built from 13 residues. CDR1 is SQVTM and CDR2 is ANQGSEA in the germline V gene. Trimming took off 4 bases at V and 1 base at J, with 8 bases between the two ends. As DNA, the CDR3 is TGCAGCGTTGTGGGGGTGTCCTACAATGAGCAGTTCTTC. Translated: CSVVGVSYNEQFF.

As concerns this clonotype: A clone one base away is much larger, so this may be a read error. The chain has TRBV10-3 and TRBJ2-1, with D possibly matching TRBD2 (6 bases). Germline CDR1 ENHRY, CDR2 SYGVKD. The CDR3 extends over 14 amino acids. The CDR3 loop is CAVSDMGLKNEQFF. The CDR3 DNA reads TGTGCCGTCAGTGACATGGGACTGAAAAATGAGCAGTTCTTC.

This chain links TRBV29-1 with TRBJ1-4; 7 positions agree with TRBD1. The V gene's germline CDR1 is SQVTM and CDR2 ANQGSEA. V lost 6 bases and J lost 6; bases outside the gene matches: 7. This CDR3 is 13 amino acids long. CDR3 region: CSVGDSDHEKLFF. Here the CDR3 DNA reads TGCAGCGTCGGGGACAGCGACCATGAAAAACTGTTTTTT.

This clonotype was found a few times. The J gene is TRBJ1-4, the V gene TRBV20-1, with D possibly matching TRBD1 (6 bases). There are 13 residues in the CDR3. The germline CDR1 and CDR2 sequences are DFQATT and SNEGSKA (reference sequence). V shed 4 bases and J shed 7 bases, with 13 bases lying between them. DNA of the CDR3: TGCAGTGCTAACAGGGCCGTGGGTGAAAAACTGTTTTTT. The encoded protein is CSANRAVGEKLFF.

This clonotype turned up a few times. V is TRBV30 and J is TRBJ1-6, with TRBD1 as a possible D gene (5 bases). The CDR3 is made up of 15 amino acids. Germline loops: CDR1 GTSNPN, CDR2 SVGIG (reference sequence). V was clipped by 3 bases and J by 7 bases, with 16 bases between them. The CDR3 loop reads CAWSGTAYSNSPLHF. In DNA, the CDR3 is TGTGCCTGGAGCGGGACGGCTTACTCGAATTCACCCCTCCACTTT. The full variable domain, completed using reference TRBV30 and TRBJ1-6, is SQTIHQWPATLVQPVGSPLSLECTVEGTSNPNLYWYRQAAGRGLQLLFYSVGIGQISSEVPQNLSASRPQDRQFILSSKKLLLSDSGFYLCAWSGTAYSNSPLHFGNGTRLTVT.

This clonotype has ten or more counts. The CDR3 is CSARDSWANEQFF. The CDR3 coding sequence is TGCAGTGCTAGAGATAGTTGGGCCAATGAGCAGTTCTTC. J is TRBJ2-1 and V is TRBV20-1, with D hard to call. This CDR3 has 13 residues. Trimming removed 0 bases from V and 6 bases from J, with 9 bases in between. Germline-derived CDR1 and CDR2 are DFQATT and SNEGSKA (reference sequence).

The chain combines TRBV30 with TRBJ1-5; 7 bases line up with TRBD1. With 5 bases clipped from V and 5 bases from J, the junction kept 18 bases outside the gene matches. Germline V gives CDR1 GTSNPN, CDR2 SVGIG (reference sequence). The CDR3 length is 17 residues. CDR3: CAWGRSRSRGMDQPQHF. The CDR3 region has the DNA TGTGCCTGGGGTCGCTCCAGGAGCAGGGGGATGGATCAGCCCCAGCATTTT.

The CDR3 is CASSLGLFGAFF. CDR3 nucleotide sequence: TGTGCCAGCAGTTTGGGACTTTTTGGAGCTTTCTTT. This rearrangement joins TRBV6-2 or TRBV6-3 to TRBJ1-1, with D possibly TRBD1 on 5 matching bases. V lost 4 bases and J lost 10, with 13 bases in between. In germline, CDR1 is MNHEY, CDR2 SVGEGT. This CDR3 contains 12 residues.